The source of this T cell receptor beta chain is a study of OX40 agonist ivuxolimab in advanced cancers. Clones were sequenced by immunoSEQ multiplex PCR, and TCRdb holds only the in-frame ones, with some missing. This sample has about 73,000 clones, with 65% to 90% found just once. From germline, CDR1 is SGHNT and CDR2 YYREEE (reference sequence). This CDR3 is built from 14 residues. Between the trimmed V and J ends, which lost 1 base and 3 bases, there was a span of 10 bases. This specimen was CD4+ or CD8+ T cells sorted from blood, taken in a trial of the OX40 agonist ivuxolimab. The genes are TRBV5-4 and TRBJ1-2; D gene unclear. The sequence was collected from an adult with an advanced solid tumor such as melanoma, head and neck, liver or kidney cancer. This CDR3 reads CASSLWVSDYGYTF. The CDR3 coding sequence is TGTGCCAGCAGCTTGTGGGTTTCCGACTATGGCTACACCTTC.